Presented here are 2 T cell receptor beta chains from one specimen sequenced in a study of cytomegalovirus exposure and HLA in healthy donors. Sequencing used immunoSEQ multiplex PCR; TCRdb keeps in-frame clones, though not all of them. The table lists around 220,000 clones, around 90% of them singletons. Sequencing used PBMCs. The receptor source for this set is a woman under 30 in good health and CMV-seronegative.

The chain carries TRBV6-1 and TRBJ1-3; D may be TRBD1 (5 bases). The ends were cut back, 4 bases at V and 0 bases at J, with 19 bases in the middle. The CDR3 covers 18 residues. Germline-derived CDR1 and CDR2 are MNHNS and SASEGT. CDR3 amino acids: CASSGDSDSLTSGNTIYF. The CDR3 DNA reads TGTGCCAGCAGTGGCGATTCTGACAGTCTGACCTCTGGAAACACCATATATTTT.

This clone was seen only once. The rearrangement joins TRBV9 to TRBJ2-5; D gene unclear. Germline CDR1 reads SGDLS; CDR2 reads YYNGEE. Trimming stripped 4 bases from V and 5 bases from J, with 12 bases between. The CDR3 has 13 residues. The DNA of the CDR3 is TGTGCCAGCAGCCTCCACCTGGAGGAGACCCAGTACTTC. This translates into CASSLHLEETQYF.